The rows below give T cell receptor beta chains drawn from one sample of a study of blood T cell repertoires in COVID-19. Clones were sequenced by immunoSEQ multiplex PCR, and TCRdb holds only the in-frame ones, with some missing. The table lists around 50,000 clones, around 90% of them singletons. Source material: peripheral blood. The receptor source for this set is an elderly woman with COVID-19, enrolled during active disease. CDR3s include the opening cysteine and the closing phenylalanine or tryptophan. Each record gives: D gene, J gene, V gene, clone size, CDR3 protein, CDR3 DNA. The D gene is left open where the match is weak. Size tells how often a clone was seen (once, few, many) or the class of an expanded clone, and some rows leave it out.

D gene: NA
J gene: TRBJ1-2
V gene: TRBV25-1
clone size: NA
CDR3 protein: CASSEYGEVNYGYTF
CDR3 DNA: TGTGCCAGCAGTGAATATGGGGAGGTGAACTATGGCTACACCTTC

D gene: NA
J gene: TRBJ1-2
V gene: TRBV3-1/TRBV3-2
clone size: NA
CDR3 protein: CASSQTTGGYTF
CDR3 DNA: TGTGCCAGCAGCCAGACTACGGGGGGCTACACCTTC

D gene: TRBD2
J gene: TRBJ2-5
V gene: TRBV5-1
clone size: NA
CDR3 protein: CASSLSGGQETQYF
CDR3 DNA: TGCGCCAGCAGCTTAAGCGGGGGGCAAGAGACCCAGTACTTC

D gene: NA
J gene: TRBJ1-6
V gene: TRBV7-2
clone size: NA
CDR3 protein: CASSLVSGSPLHF
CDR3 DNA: TGTGCCAGCAGCTTAGTTTCCGGTTCACCCCTCCACTTT

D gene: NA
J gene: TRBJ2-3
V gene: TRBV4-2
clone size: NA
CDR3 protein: CASSQEIGRGSTYTQYF
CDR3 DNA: TGTGCCAGCAGCCAAGAAATCGGGCGGGGATCCACGTATACGCAGTATTTT

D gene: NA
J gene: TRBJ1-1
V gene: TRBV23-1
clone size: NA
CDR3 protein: CASSQMDQGKNTEAFF
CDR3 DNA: TGCGCCAGCAGTCAAATGGATCAGGGGAAGAACACTGAAGCTTTCTTT

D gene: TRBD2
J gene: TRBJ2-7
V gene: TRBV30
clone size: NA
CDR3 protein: CAWSDYYSGGYSHEQYF
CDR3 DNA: TGTGCCTGGAGTGACTATTATAGCGGGGGGTATTCTCACGAGCAGTACTTC

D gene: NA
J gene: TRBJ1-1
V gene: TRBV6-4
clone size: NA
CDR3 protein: CASSPESGGTEAFF
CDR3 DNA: TGTGCCAGCAGTCCCGAGTCCGGTGGCACTGAAGCTTTCTTT

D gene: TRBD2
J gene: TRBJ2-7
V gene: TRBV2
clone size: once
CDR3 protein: CASNYERGPSYEQYF
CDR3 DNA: TGTGCCAGCAATTACGAGCGGGGGCCCTCCTACGAGCAGTACTTC

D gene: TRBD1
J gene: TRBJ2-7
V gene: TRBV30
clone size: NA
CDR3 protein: CAWSPSRQGRWVEQYF
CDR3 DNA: TGTGCCTGGAGTCCCTCCCGACAGGGTAGGTGGGTCGAGCAGTACTTC

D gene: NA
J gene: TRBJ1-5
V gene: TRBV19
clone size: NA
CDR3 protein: CASRKQGSQPQHF
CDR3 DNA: TGTGCCAGTAGAAAGCAGGGTAGCCAGCCCCAGCATTTT

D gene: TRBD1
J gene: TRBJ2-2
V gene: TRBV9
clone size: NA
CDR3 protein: CASSVRPLGGQGSTGELFF
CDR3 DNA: TGTGCCAGCAGCGTAAGGCCCTTGGGGGGACAGGGCAGCACCGGGGAGCTGTTTTTT

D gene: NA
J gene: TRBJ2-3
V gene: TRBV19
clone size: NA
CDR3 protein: CASRRRASTDTQYF
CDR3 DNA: TGTGCCAGTAGGAGGAGGGCGAGCACAGATACGCAGTATTTT

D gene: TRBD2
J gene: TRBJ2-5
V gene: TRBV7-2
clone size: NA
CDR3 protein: CASSLALAGGQETQYF
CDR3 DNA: TGTGCCAGCAGCTTAGCCCTAGCGGGGGGACAAGAGACCCAGTACTTC

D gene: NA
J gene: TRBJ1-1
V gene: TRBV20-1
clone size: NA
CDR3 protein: CSARALREAFF
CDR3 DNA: TGCAGTGCTAGGGCCCTGAGGGAAGCTTTCTTT

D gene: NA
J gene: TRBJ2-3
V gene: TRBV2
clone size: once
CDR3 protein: CASGSDRRAQADTQYF
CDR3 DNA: TGTGCCAGCGGCTCTGACAGGCGCGCCCAAGCAGATACGCAGTATTTT

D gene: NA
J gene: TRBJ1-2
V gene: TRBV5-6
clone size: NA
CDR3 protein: CASSLEGPGIYGYTF
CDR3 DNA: TGTGCCAGCAGCTTGGAAGGCCCGGGAATCTATGGCTACACCTTC

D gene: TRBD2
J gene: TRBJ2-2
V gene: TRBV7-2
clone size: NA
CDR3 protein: CASSSRLAGGGELFF
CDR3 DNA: TGTGCCAGCAGCTCCCGACTAGCGGGGGGAGGGGAGCTGTTTTTT

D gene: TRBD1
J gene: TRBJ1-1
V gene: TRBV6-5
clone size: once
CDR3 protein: CASNPRDRAPEAFF
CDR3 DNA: TGTGCCAGCAACCCCCGGGACAGGGCCCCTGAAGCTTTCTTT

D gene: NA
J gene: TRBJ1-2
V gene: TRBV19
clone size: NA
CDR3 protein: CASTHTRDRDYGYTF
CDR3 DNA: TGTGCCAGTACCCACACCCGGGATCGGGACTATGGCTACACCTTC

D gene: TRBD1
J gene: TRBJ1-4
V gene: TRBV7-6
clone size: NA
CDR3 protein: CASSLVVRGTEKLFF
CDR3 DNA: TGTGCCAGCAGCTTAGTTGTCAGGGGGACTGAAAAACTGTTTTTT

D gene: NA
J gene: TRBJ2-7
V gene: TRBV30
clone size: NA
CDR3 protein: CAWGGRSYEQYF
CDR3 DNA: TGTGCCTGGGGGGGGCGCAGCTACGAGCAGTACTTC

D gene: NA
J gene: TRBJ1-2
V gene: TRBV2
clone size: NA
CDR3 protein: CASNPGVGYTF
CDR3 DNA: TGTGCCAGCAATCCAGGGGTGGGCTACACCTTC

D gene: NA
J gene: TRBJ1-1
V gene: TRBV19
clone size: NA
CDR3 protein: CASSSTLIGAVDTEAFF
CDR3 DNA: TGTGCCAGTAGTTCAACCCTGATCGGTGCGGTGGACACTGAAGCTTTCTTT

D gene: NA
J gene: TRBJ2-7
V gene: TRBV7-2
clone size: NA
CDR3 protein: CASSLLRSEQYF
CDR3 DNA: TGTGCCAGCAGCTTACTGAGATCCGAGCAGTACTTC

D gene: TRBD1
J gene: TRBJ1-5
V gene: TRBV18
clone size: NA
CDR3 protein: CASSLDRVPNQPQHF
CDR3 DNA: TGTGCCAGCTCCCTAGACAGGGTACCCAATCAGCCCCAGCATTTT

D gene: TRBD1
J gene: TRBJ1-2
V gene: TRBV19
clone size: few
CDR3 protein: CASSRQGNNYGYTF
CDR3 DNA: TGTGCCAGTAGTCGACAGGGAAACAACTATGGCTACACCTTC

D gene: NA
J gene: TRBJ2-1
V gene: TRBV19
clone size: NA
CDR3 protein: CASSPKGGFNEQFF
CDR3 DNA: TGTGCCAGTAGTCCGAAGGGAGGATTCAATGAGCAGTTCTTC

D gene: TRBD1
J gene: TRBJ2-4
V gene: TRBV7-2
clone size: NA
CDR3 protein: CASSLTGGGKNIQYF
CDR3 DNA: TGTGCCAGCAGCTTAACAGGGGGCGGAAAAAACATTCAGTACTTC

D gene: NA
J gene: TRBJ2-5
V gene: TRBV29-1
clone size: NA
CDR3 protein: CSVGRVGETQYF
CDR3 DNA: TGCAGCGTTGGGAGGGTGGGAGAGACCCAGTACTTC

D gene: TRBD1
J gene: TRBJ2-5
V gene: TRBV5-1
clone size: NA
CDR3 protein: CASSLPGQGAETQYF
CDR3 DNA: TGCGCCAGCAGCCTACCGGGACAGGGGGCAGAGACCCAGTACTTC

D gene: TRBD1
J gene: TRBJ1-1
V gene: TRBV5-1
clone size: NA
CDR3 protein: CASSSNDRDPMNTEAFF
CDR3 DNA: TGCGCCAGCAGCAGCAATGACAGGGATCCGATGAACACTGAAGCTTTCTTT

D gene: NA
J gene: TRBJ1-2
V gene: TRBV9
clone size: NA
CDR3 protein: CASSLAALSGGYTF
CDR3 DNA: TGTGCCAGCAGCCTAGCCGCCCTTTCGGGTGGCTACACCTTC

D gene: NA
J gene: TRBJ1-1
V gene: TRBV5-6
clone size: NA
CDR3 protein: CASSLVERGTEAFF
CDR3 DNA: TGTGCCAGCAGCTTGGTAGAAAGGGGTACTGAAGCTTTCTTT

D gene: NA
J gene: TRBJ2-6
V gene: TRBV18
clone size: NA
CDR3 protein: CASSPVGPGANVLTF
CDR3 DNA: TGTGCCAGCTCACCCGTTGGCCCTGGGGCCAACGTCCTGACTTTC

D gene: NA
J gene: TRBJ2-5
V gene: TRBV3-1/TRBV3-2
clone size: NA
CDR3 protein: CASSHSLETQYF
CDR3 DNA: TGTGCCAGCAGCCATTCACTAGAGACCCAGTACTTC

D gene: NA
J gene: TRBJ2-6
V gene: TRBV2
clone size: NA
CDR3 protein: CASTLGAGANVLTF
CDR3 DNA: TGTGCCAGCACCCTGGGAGCTGGGGCCAACGTCCTGACTTTC

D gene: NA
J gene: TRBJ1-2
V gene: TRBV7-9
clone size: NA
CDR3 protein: CASSTILQTHGYTF
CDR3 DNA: TGTGCCAGCAGCACCATTCTGCAGACACATGGCTACACCTTC

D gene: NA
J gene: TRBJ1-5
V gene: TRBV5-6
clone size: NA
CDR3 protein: CASSLVKGAAINQPQHF
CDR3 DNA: TGTGCCAGCAGCTTGGTGAAAGGGGCAGCCATCAATCAGCCCCAGCATTTT

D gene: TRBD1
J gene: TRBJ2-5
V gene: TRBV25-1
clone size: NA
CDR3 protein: CASSVLGTGGETQYF
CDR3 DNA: TGTGCCAGCAGTGTATTAGGGACAGGGGGTGAGACCCAGTACTTC

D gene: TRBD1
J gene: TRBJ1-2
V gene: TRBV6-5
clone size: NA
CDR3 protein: CASSRQGDYGYTF
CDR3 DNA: TGTGCCAGCAGTAGACAGGGCGACTATGGCTACACCTTC

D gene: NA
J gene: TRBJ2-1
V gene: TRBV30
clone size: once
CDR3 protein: CAWSTRPTVNNEQFF
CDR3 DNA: TGTGCCTGGAGCACCAGGCCCACGGTCAACAATGAGCAGTTCTTC

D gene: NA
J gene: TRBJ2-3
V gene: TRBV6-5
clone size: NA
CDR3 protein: CASRVPGITDTQYF
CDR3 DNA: TGTGCCAGCAGGGTTCCGGGGATCACAGATACGCAGTATTTT

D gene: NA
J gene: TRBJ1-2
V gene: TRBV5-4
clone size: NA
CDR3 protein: CASSLGQLSYGYTF
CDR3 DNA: TGTGCCAGCAGCTTGGGACAGCTCTCCTATGGCTACACCTTC

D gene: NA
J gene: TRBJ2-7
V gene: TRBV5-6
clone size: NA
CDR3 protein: CASSPRQAPYEQYF
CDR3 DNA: TGTGCCAGCTCTCCTCGACAGGCCCCCTACGAGCAGTACTTC

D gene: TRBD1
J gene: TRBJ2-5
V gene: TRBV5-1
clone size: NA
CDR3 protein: CASSLAPGGVQYF
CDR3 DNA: TGCGCCAGCAGCTTGGCGCCAGGGGGCGTCCAGTACTTC

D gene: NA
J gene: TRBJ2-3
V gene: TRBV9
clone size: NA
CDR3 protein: CASSVVRGSVHF
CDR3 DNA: TGTGCCAGCAGCGTAGTTCGGGGGAGCGTGCATTTT

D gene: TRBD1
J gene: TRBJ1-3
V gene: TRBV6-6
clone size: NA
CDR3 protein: CASSRNSQGATRNTIYF
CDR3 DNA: TGTGCCAGCAGTCGCAACTCTCAGGGGGCGACCCGAAACACCATATATTTT

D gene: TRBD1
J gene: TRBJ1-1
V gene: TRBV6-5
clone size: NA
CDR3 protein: CASSRQGNTEAFF
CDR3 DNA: TGTGCCAGCAGTCGACAGGGGAACACTGAAGCTTTCTTT

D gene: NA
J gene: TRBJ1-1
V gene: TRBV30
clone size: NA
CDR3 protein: CAWKKPGQSMGAFF
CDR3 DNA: TGTGCCTGGAAAAAGCCCGGACAGAGTATGGGGGCTTTCTTT

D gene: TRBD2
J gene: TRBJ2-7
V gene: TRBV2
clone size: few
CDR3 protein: CASTQAGTSGGQQYF
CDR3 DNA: TGTGCCAGCACACAAGCCGGGACTAGCGGGGGACAGCAGTACTTC

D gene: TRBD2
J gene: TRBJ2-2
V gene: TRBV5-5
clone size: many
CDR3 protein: CASTPSGGADTGELFF
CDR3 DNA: TGTGCCAGCACCCCAAGCGGGGGGGCCGACACCGGGGAGCTGTTTTTT

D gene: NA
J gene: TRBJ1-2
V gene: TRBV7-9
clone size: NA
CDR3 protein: CASSSPPPRGDGYTF
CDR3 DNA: TGTGCCAGCAGCTCCCCTCCCCCCCGGGGTGATGGCTACACCTTC